This TCR beta chain derives from a study of shared clonotypes between healthy human individuals. There were no recent acute infections or vaccinations among the donors, who were healthy HIV-negative adults. Concerning this clone itself: Antigen unknown. A far larger clone is a single base away, which makes a read error likely. The sample carries other DNA sequences with the same CDR3.

Whole-study results and caveats: Genetic and exposure-history diversity was limited by the few donors. It was expected that sequencing depth would affect clonotype sharing among donors.

CDR3 size: 14 residues. Trimming took 3 bases from V and 8 from J, leaving 16 bases between them. The V gene's germline CDR1 is WSHSY and CDR2 SAAADI. Some 28,000 T cell genomes (about 0.3 ug DNA) went into each PBMC replicate. Method: immunoSEQ multiplex PCR; TCRdb's copy keeps in-frame clones and lacks some. The sample includes hundreds of thousands of clones, 76% of them seen just once. Sequencing was performed on PBMCs. J is TRBJ2-5 and V is TRBV10-2; D ambiguous. The TCR comes from a woman between 40 and 55 years old in good health. Some clones in this sample may be carry-over from other donors' samples. CDR3 DNA sequence: TGCGCCAGCAGTGACAACCGGCGAGATGGAACCCAGTACTTC. Translation gives CASSDNRRDGTQYF.